The present TCR beta chain was sequenced within a study of pediatric ulcerative colitis. Concerning this clone itself: The antigen is not known.

During colonoscopy, one to two rectal pinch biopsies were collected. Study results and limitations: Rectal pinch biopsies may include blood-derived T cells. Blood-rectal clonal overlap within each person was significantly higher in ulcerative colitis patients than controls.

The assay was immunoSEQ multiplex PCR, and TCRdb's table has in-frame clones only and misses some. Seen here are 17,000 or so clones, approximately 69% observed once, and the top ten hold around 3.5%. Sequencing input: gut tissue. The receptor's source is a girl aged 10 to 17 with moderate ulcerative colitis.

CDR3 nucleotides: TGTGCCAGCAGCTCCCAGGGACAGGCCCAAGAGACCCAGTACTTC. As protein: CASSSQGQAQETQYF. The chain employs TRBV5-8 and TRBJ2-5; 8 bases align to TRBD1. Losses at the gene ends were 3 bases for V and 1 base for J; bases not matched to a gene: 5. This CDR3 spans 15 amino acids. From germline, CDR1 is SGHTS and CDR2 YDEGEE.